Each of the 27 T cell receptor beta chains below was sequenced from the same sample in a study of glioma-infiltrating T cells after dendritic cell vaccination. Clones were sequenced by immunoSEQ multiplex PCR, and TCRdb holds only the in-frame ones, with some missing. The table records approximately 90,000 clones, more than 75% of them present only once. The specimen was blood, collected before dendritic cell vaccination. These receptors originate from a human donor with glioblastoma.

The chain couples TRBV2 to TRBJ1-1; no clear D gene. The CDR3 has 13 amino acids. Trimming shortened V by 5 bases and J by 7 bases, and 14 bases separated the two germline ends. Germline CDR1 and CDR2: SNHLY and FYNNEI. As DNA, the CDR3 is TGTGCCAGCAGTCCCAGAACGGGGATTGAAGCTTTCTTT. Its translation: CASSPRTGIEAFF.

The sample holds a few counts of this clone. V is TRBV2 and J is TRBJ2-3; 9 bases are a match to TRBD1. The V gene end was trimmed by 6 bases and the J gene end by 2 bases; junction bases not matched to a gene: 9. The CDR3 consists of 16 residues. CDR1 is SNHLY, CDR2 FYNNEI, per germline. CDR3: CASSELGTGPTDTQYF. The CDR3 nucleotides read TGTGCCAGCAGCGAGTTGGGGACAGGGCCCACAGATACGCAGTATTTT.

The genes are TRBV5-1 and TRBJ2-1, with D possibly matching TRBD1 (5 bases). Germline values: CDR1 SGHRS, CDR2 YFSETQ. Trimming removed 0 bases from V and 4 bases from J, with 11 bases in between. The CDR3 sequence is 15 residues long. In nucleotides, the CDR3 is TGCGCCAGCAGCTTGGAAGGGGCTGGGTACAATGAGCAGTTCTTC. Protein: CASSLEGAGYNEQFF.

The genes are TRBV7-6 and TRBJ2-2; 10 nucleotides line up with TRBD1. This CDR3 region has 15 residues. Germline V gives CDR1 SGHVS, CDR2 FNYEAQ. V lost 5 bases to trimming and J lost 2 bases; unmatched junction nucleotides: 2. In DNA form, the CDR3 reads TGTGCCAGCAGCAGGGACAGGGGTAACACCGGGGAGCTGTTTTTT. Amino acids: CASSRDRGNTGELFF.

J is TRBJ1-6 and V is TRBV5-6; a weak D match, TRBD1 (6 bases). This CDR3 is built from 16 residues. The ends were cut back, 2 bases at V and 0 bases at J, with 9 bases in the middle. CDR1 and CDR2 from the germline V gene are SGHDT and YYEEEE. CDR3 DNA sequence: TGTGCCAGCAGCTTTCAGGGGAGCTCCTATAATTCACCCCTCCACTTT. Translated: CASSFQGSSYNSPLHF.

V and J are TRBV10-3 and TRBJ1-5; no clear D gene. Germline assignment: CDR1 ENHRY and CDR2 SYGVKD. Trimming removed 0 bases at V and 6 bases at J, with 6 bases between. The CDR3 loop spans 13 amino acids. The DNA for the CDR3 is TGTGCCATCAGTGAGTCGATGGCTCAGCCCCAGCATTTT. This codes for CAISESMAQPQHF.

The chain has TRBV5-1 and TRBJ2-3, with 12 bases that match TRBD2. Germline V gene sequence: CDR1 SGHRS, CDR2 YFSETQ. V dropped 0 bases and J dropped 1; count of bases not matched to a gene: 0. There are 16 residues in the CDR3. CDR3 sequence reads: CASSLGLAGGTDTQYF. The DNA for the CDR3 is TGCGCCAGCAGCTTGGGACTAGCGGGGGGCACAGATACGCAGTATTTT.

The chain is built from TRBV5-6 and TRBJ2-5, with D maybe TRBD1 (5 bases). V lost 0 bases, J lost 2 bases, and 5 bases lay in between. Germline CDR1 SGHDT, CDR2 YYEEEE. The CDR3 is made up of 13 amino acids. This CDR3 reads CASSLDRQETQYF. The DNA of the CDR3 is TGTGCCAGCAGCTTGGACAGGCAAGAGACCCAGTACTTC.

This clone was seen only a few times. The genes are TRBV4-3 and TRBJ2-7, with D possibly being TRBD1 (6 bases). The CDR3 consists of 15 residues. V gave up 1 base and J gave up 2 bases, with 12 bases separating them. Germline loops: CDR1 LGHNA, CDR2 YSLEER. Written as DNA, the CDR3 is TGCGCCAGCAGCCAAGGGTGGGACACCGCCTACGAGCAGTACTTC. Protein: CASSQGWDTAYEQYF.

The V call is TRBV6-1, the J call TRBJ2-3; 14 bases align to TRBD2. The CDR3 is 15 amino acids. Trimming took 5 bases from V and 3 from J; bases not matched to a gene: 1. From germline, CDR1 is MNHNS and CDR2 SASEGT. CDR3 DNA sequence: TGTGCCAGCAGTCGACTAGCGGGAGGGACAGATACGCAGTATTTT. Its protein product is CASSRLAGGTDTQYF.

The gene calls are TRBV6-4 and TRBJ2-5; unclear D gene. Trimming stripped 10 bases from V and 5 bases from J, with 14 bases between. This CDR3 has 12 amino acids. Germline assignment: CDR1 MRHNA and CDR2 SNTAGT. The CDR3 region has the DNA TGTGCCAATCCCTTGGAGTGGGAGACCCAGTACTTC. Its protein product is CANPLEWETQYF.

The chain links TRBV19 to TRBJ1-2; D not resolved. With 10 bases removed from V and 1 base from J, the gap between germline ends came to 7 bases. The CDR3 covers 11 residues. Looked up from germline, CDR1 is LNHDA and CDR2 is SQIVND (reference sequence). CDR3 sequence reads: CATYFNYGYTF. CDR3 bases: TGTGCCACTTACTTTAACTATGGCTACACCTTC.

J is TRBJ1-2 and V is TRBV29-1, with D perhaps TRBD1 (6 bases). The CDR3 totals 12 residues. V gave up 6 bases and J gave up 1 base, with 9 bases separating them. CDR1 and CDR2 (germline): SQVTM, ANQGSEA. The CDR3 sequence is CSVAGVNYGYTF. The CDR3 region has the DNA TGCAGCGTCGCAGGGGTTAACTATGGCTACACCTTC.

The CDR3 nucleotides read TGCAGCGCACGGACAGGGATTGGGGCCAACGTCCTGACTTTC. It specifies CSARTGIGANVLTF. The chain employs TRBV29-1 and TRBJ2-6, with 8 bases matching TRBD1. The J segment lost 3 bases and the V segment lost 7 bases, leaving 5 bases of the junction unmatched. The V gene's germline CDR1 is SQVTM and CDR2 ANQGSEA. CDR3 length: 14 residues.

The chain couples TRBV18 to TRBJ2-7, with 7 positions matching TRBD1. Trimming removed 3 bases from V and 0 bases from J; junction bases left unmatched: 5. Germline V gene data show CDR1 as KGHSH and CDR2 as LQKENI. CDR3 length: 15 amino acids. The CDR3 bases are TGTGCCAGCTCACCCCCCAGGGACAGCTCCTACGAGCAGTACTTC. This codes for CASSPPRDSSYEQYF. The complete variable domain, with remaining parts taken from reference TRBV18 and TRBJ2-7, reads NAGVMQNPRHLVRRRGQEARLRCSPMKGHSHVYWYRQLPEEGLKFMVYLQKENIIDESGMPKERFSAEFPKEGPSILRIQQVVRGDSAAYFCASSPPRDSSYEQYFGPGTRLTVT.

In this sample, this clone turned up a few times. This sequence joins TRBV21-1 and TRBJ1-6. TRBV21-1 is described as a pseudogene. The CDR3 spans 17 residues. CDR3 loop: CASSKVIRAPYNSPLHF. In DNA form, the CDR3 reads TGTGCCAGCAGCAAAGTCATAAGAGCCCCCTATAATTCACCCCTCCACTTT.

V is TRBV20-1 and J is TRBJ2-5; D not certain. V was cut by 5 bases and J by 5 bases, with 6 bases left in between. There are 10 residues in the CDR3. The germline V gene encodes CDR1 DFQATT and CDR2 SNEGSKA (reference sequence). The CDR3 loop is CSAPRETQYF. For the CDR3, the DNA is TGCAGTGCTCCCCGTGAGACCCAGTACTTC.

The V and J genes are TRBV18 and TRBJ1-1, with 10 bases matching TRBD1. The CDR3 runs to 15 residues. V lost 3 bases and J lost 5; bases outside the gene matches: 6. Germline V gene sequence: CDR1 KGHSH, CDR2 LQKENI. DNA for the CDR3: TGTGCCAGCTCACCCGCGACAGGGGGCGAGACTGAAGCTTTCTTT. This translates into CASSPATGGETEAFF.

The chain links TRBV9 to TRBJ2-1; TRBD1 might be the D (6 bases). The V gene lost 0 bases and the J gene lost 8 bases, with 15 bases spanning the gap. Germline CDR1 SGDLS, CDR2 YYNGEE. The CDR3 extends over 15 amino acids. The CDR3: CASSVATRGWDEQFF. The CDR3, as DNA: TGTGCCAGCAGCGTAGCTACGAGGGGGTGGGATGAGCAGTTCTTC.

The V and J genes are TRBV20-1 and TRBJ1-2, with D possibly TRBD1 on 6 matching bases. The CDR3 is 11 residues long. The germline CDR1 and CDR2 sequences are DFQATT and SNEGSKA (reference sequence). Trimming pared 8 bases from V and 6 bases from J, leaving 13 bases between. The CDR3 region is CSCRGVHGYTF. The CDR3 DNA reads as TGCAGTTGCAGGGGTGTCCATGGCTACACCTTC.

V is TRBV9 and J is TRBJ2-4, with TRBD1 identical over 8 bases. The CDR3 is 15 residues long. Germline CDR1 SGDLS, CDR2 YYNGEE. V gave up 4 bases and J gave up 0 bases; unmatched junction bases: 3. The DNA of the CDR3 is TGTGCCAGCAGCCCCGACAGGGGAGCCAAAAACATTCAGTACTTC. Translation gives CASSPDRGAKNIQYF.

In nucleotides, the CDR3 is TGCGCCAGCAGCTTGGGGTACGGGGGGACTAGCACAGATACGCAGTATTTT. It is translated as CASSLGYGGTSTDTQYF. The chain couples TRBV5-1 to TRBJ2-3, with 7 bases aligning to TRBD2. CDR1 and CDR2 from the germline V gene are SGHRS and YFSETQ. This CDR3 is 17 amino acids long. Germline trimming cut 0 bases from V and 0 bases from J; bases unmatched to any gene: 7.

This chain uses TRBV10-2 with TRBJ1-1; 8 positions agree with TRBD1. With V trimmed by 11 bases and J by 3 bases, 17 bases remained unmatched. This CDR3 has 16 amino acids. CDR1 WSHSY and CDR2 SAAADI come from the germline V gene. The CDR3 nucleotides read TGCGCCTGCGGAGACAGGACAGGGACGAGGCACACTGAAGCTTTCTTT. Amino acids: CACGDRTGTRHTEAFF.

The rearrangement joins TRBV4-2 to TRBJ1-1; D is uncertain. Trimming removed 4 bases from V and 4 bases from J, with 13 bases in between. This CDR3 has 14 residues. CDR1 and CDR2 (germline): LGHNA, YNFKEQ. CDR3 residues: CASSRQSTGTEAFF. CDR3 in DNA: TGTGCCAGCAGCCGCCAGTCGACGGGCACTGAAGCTTTCTTT.

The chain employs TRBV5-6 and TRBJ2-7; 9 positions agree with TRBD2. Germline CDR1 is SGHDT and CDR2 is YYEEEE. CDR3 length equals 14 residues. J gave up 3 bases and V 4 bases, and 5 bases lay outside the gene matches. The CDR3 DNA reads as TGTGCCAGCAGCCGTGAGCGGGGGGTCTACGAGCAGTACTTC. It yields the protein CASSRERGVYEQYF.

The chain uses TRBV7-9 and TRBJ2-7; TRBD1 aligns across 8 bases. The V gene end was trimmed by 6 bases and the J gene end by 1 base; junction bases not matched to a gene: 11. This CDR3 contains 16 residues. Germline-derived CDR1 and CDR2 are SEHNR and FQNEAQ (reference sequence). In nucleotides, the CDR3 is TGTGCCAGCAGTTCCTCTTCCGGGACAGGTTCCTACGAGCAGTACTTC. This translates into CASSSSSGTGSYEQYF.

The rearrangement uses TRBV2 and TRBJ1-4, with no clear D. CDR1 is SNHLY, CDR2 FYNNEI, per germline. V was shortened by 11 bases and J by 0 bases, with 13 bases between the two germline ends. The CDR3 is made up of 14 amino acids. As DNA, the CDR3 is TGTGCCTCATTGCGGGGAACAACTAATGAAAAACTGTTTTTT. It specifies CASLRGTTNEKLFF.